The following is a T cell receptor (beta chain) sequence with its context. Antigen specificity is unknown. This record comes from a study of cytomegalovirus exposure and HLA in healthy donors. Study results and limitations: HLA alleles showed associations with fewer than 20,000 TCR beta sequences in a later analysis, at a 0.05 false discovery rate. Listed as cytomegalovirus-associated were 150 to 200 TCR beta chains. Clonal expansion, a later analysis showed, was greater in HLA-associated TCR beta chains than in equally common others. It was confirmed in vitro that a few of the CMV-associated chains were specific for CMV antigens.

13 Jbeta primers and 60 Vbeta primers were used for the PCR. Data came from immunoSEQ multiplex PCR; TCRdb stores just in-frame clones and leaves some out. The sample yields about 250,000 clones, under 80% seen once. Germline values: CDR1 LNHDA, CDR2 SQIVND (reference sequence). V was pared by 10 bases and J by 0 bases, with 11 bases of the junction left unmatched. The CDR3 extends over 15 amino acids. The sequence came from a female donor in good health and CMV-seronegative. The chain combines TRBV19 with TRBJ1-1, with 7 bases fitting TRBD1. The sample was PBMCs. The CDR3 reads CATIGGDRMNTEAFF. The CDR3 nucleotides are TGTGCCACCATCGGAGGGGACAGAATGAACACTGAAGCTTTCTTT.